Presented here are 24 T cell receptor beta chains from one specimen sequenced in a study of CD8+ T cells in alopecia areata. On the basis of CD4, CD8alpha, NKG2D, NKG2ACE and other markers, pooled cutaneous lymph node cells were sorted. Following RNA extraction, reverse transcription yielded cDNA that acted as the sequencing template. Here immunoSEQ multiplex PCR was the method, and the copy in TCRdb shows in-frame clones only, minus some. The sample offers about 270,000 clones and no singletons, the top ten holding more than 1%. The sequenced sample consisted of CD4+ T cells sorted from a lymph node. The receptors shown here come from a C3H/HeJ mouse with alopecia areata. MHC haplotype: H2-k.

Turning to this clone: Each gene name is a mouse one. The read ends 4 residues before the CDR3 terminus; that terminus is restored from the germline J gene. The rearrangement uses TRBV31 and TRBJ2-5, with D tentatively TRBD2 (5 bases). Looked up from germline, CDR1 is GKSSPN and CDR2 is SITVG. Trimming stripped 5 bases from V and 0 bases from J, with 12 bases between. This CDR3 contains 14 residues. CDR3 sequence reads: CAWQPWGNQDTQYF. The sequenced CDR3 bases are TGTGCCTGGCAACCTTGGGGTAACCAAGAC.

A few counts support this clone. Germline and genes: mouse. Read data end 4 residues before the CDR3 end; the end is taken from the germline J gene. The same CDR3 arises from other DNA sequences in this sample as well. The V gene is TRBV1, the J gene TRBJ2-3; D is perhaps TRBD1 (5 bases). The germline V gene encodes CDR1 NSQYPW and CDR2 LRSPGD (reference sequence). V lost 1 base to trimming and J lost 0 bases, with 8 bases between them. The CDR3 contains 15 residues. The CDR3 DNA, read in part, is TGCACCTGCAGTGCAGCCCAGGGTAGTGCAGAA. Its protein product is CTCSAAQGSAE. The entire CDR3 reads CTCSAAQGSAETLYF.

This clone came up a few times. Gene names refer to mouse genes. The CDR3 is cut off 4 residues early in the read; its end comes from the germline J gene. This rearrangement joins TRBV13-1 to TRBJ2-1; the D gene is possibly TRBD1 (5 bases). The CDR3 covers 16 residues. Trimming removed 3 bases from V and 3 bases from J, with 16 bases in between. Germline CDR1 is NSHNY and CDR2 is SYGAGN. The sequenced CDR3 bases are TGTGCCAGCAGTGCTCCTCCGGGAGGGGTCTATGCT. It yields the protein CASSAPPGGVYA. The whole CDR3 sequence reads CASSAPPGGVYAEQFF.

Details on this clone: Gene names are mouse gene names. With the read ending 4 residues before the CDR3 end, the germline J gene is used to fill in that end. The same CDR3 is also encoded by other DNA sequences in this sample. This chain links TRBV1 with TRBJ2-5; 7 bases agree with TRBD1. The CDR3 totals 13 residues. Per the germline V gene, CDR1 is NSQYPW and CDR2 is LRSPGD (reference sequence). Incomplete CDR3 DNA: TGCACCTGCAGTGACAGGGGACGGGAC. It translates to CTCSDRGRD. The CDR3 in full is CTCSDRGRDTQYF.

This clone was seen more than once but under ten times. Any gene name here is a mouse gene name. The CDR3 extends 4 residues past the end of the read, so its final part is completed from the germline J gene. The chain combines TRBV13-2 with TRBJ2-4; TRBD1 matches at 9 bases. Trimming took 0 bases from V and 1 from J; bases not matched to a gene: 9. The CDR3 sequence is 18 residues long. Germline V CDR1 and CDR2: NNHNN, SYGAGS (reference sequence). The CDR3 DNA, read in part, is TGTGCCAGCGGTGATGCCACAGGGGGCGGATGGGGTCAAAAC. Its translation is CASGDATGGGWGQN. In full, the CDR3 reads CASGDATGGGWGQNTLYF.

This clone was detected only a few times. The gene names given are mouse names. The DNA ends 4 residues before the CDR3 does, and the rest of the CDR3 is filled in from the germline J gene. V usage is TRBV14 and J usage is TRBJ2-1; 11 bases are a match to TRBD2. Germline trimming cut 5 bases from V and 5 bases from J; bases unmatched to any gene: 6. This CDR3 contains 15 residues. Germline V CDR1 and CDR2: SGHDT, FRDEAV. The CDR3 protein is CASSRTGGRDAEQFF. CDR3 DNA (partial): TGTGCCAGCAGCAGGACTGGGGGGAGGGATGCT.

This clone occurred a few times. Mouse names are used for the genes. The sequenced fragment ends 4 residues before the CDR3 boundary, so the rest is inferred from the germline J gene. The chain combines TRBV17 with TRBJ2-3, with D possibly matching TRBD2 (7 bases). The CDR3 has 15 amino acids. The germline CDR1 and CDR2 sequences are MNHDT and YYDKIL. Trimming cost V 4 bases and J 0 bases, with 11 bases left between them. The sequenced CDR3 bases are TGTGCTAGCAGTAAGGGGGGCTCTAGTGCAGAA. This sequence encodes CASSKGGSSAE. The whole CDR3 region reads CASSKGGSSAETLYF.

This clone was detected only a few times. Mouse gene names apply. Read data end 4 residues before the CDR3 end; the end is taken from the germline J gene. This specimen includes other DNA sequences encoding the same CDR3. The chain is built from TRBV1 and TRBJ2-7, with 9 bases that match TRBD1. CDR3 size: 14 residues. With 1 base clipped from V and 2 bases from J, the junction kept 0 bases outside the gene matches. From germline, CDR1 is NSQYPW and CDR2 LRSPGD (reference sequence). CDR3 DNA, as far as it was read: TGCACCTGCAGTGCAGGACAGGGGGCCTAT. Its protein product is CTCSAGQGAY. The CDR3 as a whole reads CTCSAGQGAYEQYF.

This clone was seen a few times. Mouse names are used for the genes. The read halts 4 residues ahead of the CDR3 end, with the missing end drawn from the germline J gene. The same CDR3 is also encoded by other DNA sequences in this sample. The chain recombines TRBV31 with TRBJ2-5; D is perhaps TRBD1 or TRBD2 (5 bases each). V lost 2 bases and J lost 0, with 6 bases in between. This CDR3 is 13 amino acids long. Germline CDR1 GKSSPN, CDR2 SITVG. The CDR3: CAWSGGNQDTQYF. The CDR3 DNA, read in part, is TGTGCCTGGAGTGGGGGAAACCAAGAC. The variable domain in full, with the rest retrieved from reference TRBV31 and TRBJ2-5, is AQTIHQWPVAEIKAVGSPLSLGCTIKGKSSPNLYWYWQATGGTLQQLFYSITVGQVESVVQLNLSASRPKDDQFILSTEKLLLSHSGFYLCAWSGGNQDTQYFGPGTRLLVL.

This clone was seen a handful of times. Germline and genes: mouse. The sequenced fragment ends 4 residues before the CDR3 boundary, so the rest is inferred from the germline J gene. The gene calls are TRBV19 and TRBJ2-3; possible D gene TRBD1, 5 bases. Trimming shortened V by 5 bases and J by 0 bases, and 13 bases separated the two germline ends. The germline V gene has CDR1 FNHDT and CDR2 SITEND (reference sequence). CDR3 size: 15 residues. The CDR3 DNA, read in part, is TGTGCCAGCAGGCCCAGGGCGAATAGTGCAGAA. This codes for CASRPRANSAE. The whole CDR3 sequence reads CASRPRANSAETLYF.

This clone was recorded a few times. Gene and germline names: mouse. The sequence runs out 4 residues before the end of the CDR3; the remainder is reconstructed from the germline J gene. Other DNA sequences in this specimen translate into the identical CDR3. The rearrangement uses TRBV13-2 and TRBJ2-5, with a possible D match to TRBD2 (6 bases). The V end was cut by 1 base, the J end by 1 base, with 7 bases between. From germline, CDR1 is NNHNN and CDR2 SYGAGS (reference sequence). This CDR3 region has 14 residues. Incomplete CDR3 DNA: TGTGCCAGCGGTGATCGGGGGGACCAAGAC. Translation: CASGDRGDQD. The CDR3 in its entirety is CASGDRGDQDTQYF.

This clone was found many times. Germline and genes: mouse. The read falls 4 residues short of the CDR3 end, and the missing part is taken from the germline J gene. The chain couples TRBV13-1 to TRBJ2-3; D is unresolved. Per the germline V gene, CDR1 is NSHNY and CDR2 is SYGAGN. V gave up 0 bases and J gave up 0 bases, with 2 bases separating them. The CDR3 is 13 residues long. The chain's CDR3 is CASSDESAETLYF. Incomplete CDR3 DNA: TGTGCCAGCAGTGATGAGAGTGCAGAA.

This clone was observed a few times. The genes are named according to mouse. The read falls 4 residues short of the CDR3 end, and the missing part is taken from the germline J gene. This chain joins TRBV1 and TRBJ2-7; D perhaps matches TRBD1 (5 bases). Germline CDR1 NSQYPW, CDR2 LRSPGD (reference sequence). The V end was cut by 3 bases, the J end by 0 bases, with 9 bases between. There are 14 residues in the CDR3. The DNA read from the CDR3 is TGCACCTGCAGTGCCTCGGACAACTCCTAT. Protein product: CTCSASDNSY. The full CDR3 protein is CTCSASDNSYEQYF.

A remark on this clone: These gene names are mouse names. The read ends 4 residues shy of where the CDR3 ends; the end is completed using the germline J gene. Other DNA sequences in this specimen translate into the identical CDR3. The chain couples TRBV13-2 to TRBJ2-5; 9 nucleotides align to TRBD2. Germline CDR1 NNHNN, CDR2 SYGAGS (reference sequence). The CDR3 covers 14 residues. The sequenced part of the CDR3 DNA is TGTGCCAGCGGTGGCTGGGGGGGGAAAGAC. Protein: CASGGWGGKD. The full CDR3 reads CASGGWGGKDTQYF.

A word on this clone: Genes and germline are mouse. The read gets to within 4 residues of the CDR3 end, and the germline J gene fills in the rest. The rearrangement links TRBV13-3 to TRBJ2-1; TRBD2 aligns across 8 bases. Germline V CDR1 and CDR2: NNHDY, SYVADS. This CDR3 has 12 residues. Incomplete CDR3 DNA: TGTGCCAGCCTGGGGGGAGAGGCT. Translation: CASLGGEA. Given in full, the CDR3 is CASLGGEAEQFF.

Note on this clone: Germline and genes here are mouse. The read halts 4 residues ahead of the CDR3 end, with the missing end drawn from the germline J gene. The chain recombines TRBV13-1 with TRBJ1-2; 7 bases fit TRBD1. From germline, CDR1 is NSHNY and CDR2 SYGAGN. V lost 2 bases, J lost 2 bases, and 6 bases stayed unmatched. The CDR3 is 15 amino acids. The CDR3 loop reads CASSESPGQNSDYTF. The part of the CDR3 DNA that was read is TGTGCCAGCAGTGAGAGCCCGGGACAGAACTCC.

As for this clone: Any gene name here is a mouse gene name. The read finishes 4 residues shy of the CDR3 end, and the germline J gene is used to complete it. The chain employs TRBV14 and TRBJ2-5; TRBD2 matches at 7 bases. Germline lookup yields CDR1 SGHDT and CDR2 FRDEAV. The junction had 5 bases not matched to a gene; V was cut back by 5 bases and J by 2 bases. The CDR3 spans 14 residues. The CDR3 loop reads CASRPLGVQDTQYF. CDR3 DNA (partial): TGTGCCAGCAGACCGCTGGGGGTCCAAGAC.

This clone was recorded many times. Each gene name is a mouse one. The read ends 3 residues before the CDR3 terminus; that terminus is restored from the germline J gene. The sample contains more than one DNA sequence encoding this CDR3. The V call is TRBV5, the J call TRBJ1-6; no reliable D call. TRBJ1-6 is an open reading frame, and its role is uncertain. V was trimmed by 1 base and J by 4 bases, leaving 5 bases between them. Germline V gene sequence: CDR1 LGHNA, CDR2 YNLKQL (reference sequence). This CDR3 region has 14 residues. CDR3 region: CASSQGQYNSPLYF. CDR3 DNA, as far as it was read: TGTGCCAGCAGCCAAGGACAATATAATTCGCCC.

This clone was observed a few times. All gene names here are mouse names. The read finishes 4 residues shy of the CDR3 end, and the germline J gene is used to complete it. This sample includes further DNA sequences coding for the same CDR3. V gene TRBV5 combines with J gene TRBJ2-5, with D possibly matching TRBD1 (6 bases). The CDR3 totals 14 residues. Trimming pared 2 bases from V and 3 bases from J, leaving 9 bases between. CDR1 and CDR2 (germline): LGHNA, YNLKQL (reference sequence). The CDR3 is CASSQRTDQDTQYF. The covered CDR3 bases are TGTGCCAGCAGCCAAAGGACAGATCAAGAC.

This clone was counted only a few times. The listed genes are named as in mouse. The CDR3 end falls 4 residues outside the read, so it is completed with the germline J gene. The gene calls are TRBV5 and TRBJ2-7; 11 nucleotides agree with TRBD2. Losses at the gene ends were 5 bases for V and 0 bases for J; bases not matched to a gene: 3. The CDR3 totals 15 residues. From germline, CDR1 is LGHNA and CDR2 YNLKQL (reference sequence). The CDR3 sequence: CASSGDWGSSYEQYF. CDR3 DNA (partial): TGTGCCAGCAGCGGGGACTGGGGGAGCTCCTAT.

In this sample, this clone turned up a few times. Gene labels here are mouse ones. The read stops 4 residues short of the end of the CDR3; the missing end is completed from the germline J gene. J is TRBJ2-5 and V is TRBV5; tentative D call: TRBD1 (6 bases). The CDR3 is made up of 14 amino acids. Germline V gene sequence: CDR1 LGHNA, CDR2 YNLKQL (reference sequence). The sequenced CDR3 bases are TGTGCCAGCAGCCAAGCAGGGGATGATGAC. Protein product: CASSQAGDDD. The full CDR3 reads CASSQAGDDDTQYF.

This clone was counted only a few times. All gene names here are mouse names. The read ends 4 residues shy of where the CDR3 ends; the end is completed using the germline J gene. The V call is TRBV12-1, the J call TRBJ2-1; D possibly corresponds to TRBD2 (7 bases). The germline V gene has CDR1 SGHSN and CDR2 HYEKVE. The CDR3 loop spans 14 amino acids. V shed 1 base and J shed 3 bases, with 9 bases lying between them. Incomplete CDR3 DNA: TGTGCCAGCTCTCTTCTGGGGGCCTATGCT. Its translation: CASSLLGAYA. The complete CDR3 reads CASSLLGAYAEQFF.

In regard to this clone: Here the gene names and germline are mouse. The read finishes 4 residues shy of the CDR3 end, and the germline J gene is used to complete it. Within the sample, other DNA sequences also encode this same CDR3. The J gene is TRBJ1-2, the V gene TRBV31, with D unclear. Trimming stripped 0 bases from V and 2 bases from J, with 4 bases between. This CDR3 is built from 12 residues. Germline V CDR1 and CDR2: GKSSPN, SITVG. The CDR3 region is CAWSLQNSDYTF. CDR3 DNA (partial): TGTGCCTGGAGTCTCCAGAACTCC.

Comments on this clone: These gene names are mouse names. The observed sequence ends 4 residues before the CDR3 terminus, with the missing tail filled in from the germline J gene. The rearrangement joins TRBV4 to TRBJ2-3; 8 positions match TRBD1. The V gene's germline CDR1 is LGHDT and CDR2 YNNKQL (reference sequence). V was clipped by 4 bases and J by 1 base; unmatched bases: 7. This CDR3 comprises 16 residues. This CDR3 reads CASSFPGGAGAETLYF. CDR3 DNA, as far as it was read: TGTGCCAGCAGCTTTCCAGGGGGCGCGGGTGCAGAA.